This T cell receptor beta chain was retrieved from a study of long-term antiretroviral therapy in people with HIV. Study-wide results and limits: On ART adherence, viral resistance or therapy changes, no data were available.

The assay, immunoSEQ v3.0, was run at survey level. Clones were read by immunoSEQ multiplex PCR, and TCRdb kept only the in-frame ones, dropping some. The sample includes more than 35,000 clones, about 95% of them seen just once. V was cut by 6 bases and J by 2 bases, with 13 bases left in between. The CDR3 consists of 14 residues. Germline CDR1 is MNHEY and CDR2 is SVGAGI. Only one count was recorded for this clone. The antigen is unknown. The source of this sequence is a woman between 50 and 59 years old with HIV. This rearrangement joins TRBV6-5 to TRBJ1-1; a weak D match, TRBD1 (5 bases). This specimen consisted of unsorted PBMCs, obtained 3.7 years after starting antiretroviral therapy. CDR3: CASSLQGINTEAFF. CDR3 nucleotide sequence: TGTGCCAGCAGCCTCCAGGGAATCAACACTGAAGCTTTCTTT.